The entry below describes one T cell receptor (beta chain). Only in-frame clones appear in the TCRdb table, and some are missing; sequencing was by immunoSEQ multiplex PCR. This table holds 55,000 to 70,000 clones, approximately 94% found once. The treatment denotes: preoperative locoregional IRX-2 cytokine immunotherapy. This phase Ib study tested locoregional IRX-2 cytokine immunotherapy given before surgery. The data derive from a study of preoperative IRX-2 immunotherapy in early breast cancer. The clonotype was recovered from a human donor with breast cancer. The biological material was taken from a patient treated with IRX-2 immunotherapy.

The DNA of the CDR3 is TGTGCCAGCAGCTTAGTCGGTGGTGGGGGCGATTACGGAAACACCATATATTTT. The encoded protein is CASSLVGGGGDYGNTIYF. The chain is built from TRBV7-9 and TRBJ1-3, with D perhaps TRBD1 (6 bases). CDR1 and CDR2 from the germline V gene are SEHNR and FQNEAQ (reference sequence). V was shortened by 1 base and J by 4 bases, with 20 bases between the two germline ends. This CDR3 contains 18 residues.